This TCR beta chain derives from a study of technical replicates of blood from a handful of donors (dated by TCRdb to about 2017). The library was prepared using the immunoSEQ multiplex PCR assay. TCRdb provides this immuneACCESS table in a form limited to in-frame rearrangements. Some clones are lacking; in checked studies, under half of them reflect an unresolved V gene, and why the rest are absent is not known. A total of over 80,000 clones appear in this sample, roughly 96% of them only once. Clones ranked in the top ten supply under 0.45% of the sample. The germline V gene encodes CDR1 SEHNR and CDR2 FQNEAQ (reference sequence). The junction carries 16 bases between V and J, which are trimmed by 6 bases and 5 bases respectively. The CDR3 starts with the cysteine, ends with the phenylalanine, and has 14 residues. Just CDR3 DNA is preserved here, 42 bases in frame from base 1. In its sample, this clone was seen once. The target of this receptor is not known. Per-base qualities were not stored, and no clone one base away is much larger.

Source material: T cells isolated from PBMCs. This clonotype originated in a human donor in good health. The rearranged segments are TRBV7-9 and TRBJ2-5; a weak D assignment points to TRBD1 (7 bases agree). Here is the DNA: TGTGCCAGCAGTCGTCAGGGGGGCGGGGAGACCCAGTACTTC. The resulting protein is CASSRQGGGETQYF.